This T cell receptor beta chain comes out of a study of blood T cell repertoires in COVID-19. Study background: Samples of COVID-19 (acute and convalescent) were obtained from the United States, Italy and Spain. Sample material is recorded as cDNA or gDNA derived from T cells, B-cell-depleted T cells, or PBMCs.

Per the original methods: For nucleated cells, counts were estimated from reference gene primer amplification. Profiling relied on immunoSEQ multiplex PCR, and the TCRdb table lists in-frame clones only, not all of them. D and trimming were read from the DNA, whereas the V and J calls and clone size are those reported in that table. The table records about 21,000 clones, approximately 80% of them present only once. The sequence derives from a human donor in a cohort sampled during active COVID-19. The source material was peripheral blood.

The CDR3 DNA sequence: TGTGCCAGCAGCTTGGGGCTAGCGGGGTCCTACGAGCAGTACTTC. Its translation: CASSLGLAGSYEQYF. V and J are TRBV5-5 and TRBJ2-7; 9 positions match TRBD2. Germline-derived CDR1 and CDR2 are SGHKS and YYEKEE (reference sequence). The CDR3 extends over 15 amino acids. J gave up 1 base and V 0 bases, and 2 bases lay outside the gene matches.